The entry that follows covers one T cell receptor beta chain sequence. Its specificity is not known. This CDR3 contains 13 residues. The V gene's germline CDR1 is DFQATT and CDR2 SNEGSKA (reference sequence). This sample is part of a study of blood T cells in healthy people across ages. Study-wide results and caveats: Higher diversity and more naive CD4+ cells were features of long-lived donors, compared to aged donors. Bulk PBMC profiling left naive and antigen-experienced comparisons inconclusive. From one million sequenced T cells, diversity estimates were lower bounds.

Next came a second PCR, run for about 7 to 11 cycles, which used a sample-barcoded 5' primer along with a J-beta primer mix. Sequencing yielded, for each sample, at least 2.5 million paired-end reads carrying CDR3. TCRdb called the 5' RACE reads again in MiXCR, with one record for every CDR3 protein. This sample has more than 1.4 million distinct CDR3 sequences, with approximately 42% found just once. The chain links TRBV20-1 to TRBJ2-7; D perhaps matches TRBD1 (5 bases). The J call is in doubt because the DNA end fits TRBJ2-5 better. The sequencing sample was made of blood. This TCR derives from a woman between 18 and 29 years old in good health. This CDR3 reads CSAAATARETQYF. CDR3 nucleotides: TGCAGTGCTGCTGCGACAGCCAGAGAGACCCAGTACTTC.